The rows below give T cell receptor beta chains drawn from one sample of a study of identical twins. TCRdb ran MiXCR on the 5' RACE reads and lists one entry per CDR3 protein. The sample carries 700,000 or so distinct CDR3 sequences, under 9% recorded once. These records were also assigned to another study, of yellow fever vaccine responses in identical twins.

Sequencing was carried out using PBMCs. Receptor source: a woman aged 18-35 years in good health. CDR3s include the opening cysteine and the closing phenylalanine or tryptophan. The order of the fields is J gene, D gene, clone size, V gene, CDR3 DNA, CDR3 protein. The D gene is left open where the match is weak. Size is stated for part of the rows, as once, few or many counts, or as a class when the clone is expanded.

TRBJ2-7 | - | few | TRBV27 | TGTGCCAGCAGTTTATTCCTAGCTGCTCCCTACGAGCAGTACTTC | CASSLFLAAPYEQYF
TRBJ2-7 | - | many | TRBV29-1 | TGCAGCGTTGGCGGCAACTCCTACGAGCAGTACTTC | CSVGGNSYEQYF
TRBJ1-5 | - | few | TRBV30 | TGTGCCTGGAGTGGCGGGGCCAATCAGCCCCAGCATTTT | CAWSGGANQPQHF
TRBJ2-5 | - | few | TRBV9 | TGTGCCAGCAGCGTGACGGGATTACAAGAGACCCAGTACTTC | CASSVTGLQETQYF
TRBJ1-5 | - | few | TRBV12-3/TRBV12-4 | TGTGCCAGCAGAATGGACCCGGCGGGCAATCAGCCCCAGCATTTT | CASRMDPAGNQPQHF
TRBJ2-7 | TRBD1 | few | TRBV20-1 | TGCAGTGCTACAAGCGGACAGGGGGTCTACGAGCAGTACTTC | CSATSGQGVYEQYF
TRBJ1-2 | - | few | TRBV4-2 | TGTGCCAGCAGCCAAGATGATCTTCTAGGCGGTAACTATGGCTACACCTTC | CASSQDDLLGGNYGYTF
TRBJ2-1 | - | few | TRBV7-2 | TGTGCCAGCAGCCCCAATCTTGGGGGCTCTCTCGATGAGCAGTTCTTC | CASSPNLGGSLDEQFF
TRBJ2-2 | - | few | TRBV29-1 | TGCAGCGTTTGGACCGGGGAGCTGTTTTTT | CSVWTGELFF
TRBJ2-1 | - | few | TRBV2 | TGTGCCAGCAGCGAGGACTTGAGCTCCTACAATGAGCAGTTCTTC | CASSEDLSSYNEQFF
TRBJ2-4 | - | many | TRBV15 | TGTGCCACCAGCAACTCCCAGGAGCTAGCCAAAAACATTCAGTACTTC | CATSNSQELAKNIQYF
TRBJ2-1 | TRBD2 | - | TRBV4-2 | TGTGCCAGCAGCAGCGACTTAAGCGGGGTTCCTACAATGGGGCAGTTCTTC | CASSSDLSGVPTMGQFF
TRBJ2-1 | - | few | TRBV3-1 | TGTGCCAGCAGCCAAGTCTCTGCGAACAATGAGCAGTTCTTC | CASSQVSANNEQFF
TRBJ1-4 | - | many | TRBV28 | TGTGCCAGCCTCCCCCTACAGGGATTGCATGAAAAACTGTTTTTT | CASLPLQGLHEKLFF
TRBJ2-4 | - | - | TRBV29-1 | TGCAGCGTATCAGCAGACCAAAAGATTCAGTACTTC | CSVSADQKIQYF
TRBJ2-3 | - | - | TRBV2 | TGTGCGAGTGCTGGGGAAAGCACAGATACGCAGTATTTT | CASAGESTDTQYF
TRBJ1-2 | - | - | TRBV28 | TGTGCCAGCAGTTCAGGGACAAGTCGCTACACCTTC | CASSSGTSRYTF
TRBJ2-1 | TRBD2 | - | TRBV7-9 | TGTGCCAGCAGACAACTAGCGGGAGGGCGGTCTGAGCAGTTCTTC | CASRQLAGGRSEQFF
TRBJ2-3 | - | few | TRBV24-1 | TGTGCCACCAGTGATCGGGGAGATTGGGGAGGTAGAGCCACAGATACGCAGTATTTT | CATSDRGDWGGRATDTQYF
TRBJ2-7 | TRBD2 | - | TRBV7-2 | TGTGCCAGCAGCTTTTACCTAGCGGTACCTTCAAACTACGAGCAGTACTTC | CASSFYLAVPSNYEQYF
TRBJ2-3 | - | few | TRBV12-3/TRBV12-4 | TGTGCCAGCAGTCCCGCCCGGGGCGAGGAGGGGACAGATACGCAGTATTTT | CASSPARGEEGTDTQYF
TRBJ2-2 | TRBD1 | many | TRBV24-1 | TGTGCCACCAGTGATCCCTCAAGAAGTACAGGGGAAGGGCCCGGGGAGCTGTTTTTT | CATSDPSRSTGEGPGELFF
TRBJ2-7 | TRBD2 | - | TRBV7-2 | TGTGCCAGCAGCTCGACGGGACTAGCGGGAGGGCCCCCCAAATACGAGCAGTACTTC | CASSSTGLAGGPPKYEQYF
TRBJ2-5 | - | few | TRBV20-1 | TGCAGTGCTCCAAGGGCACCGGGACTTCAAGAGACCCAGTACTTC | CSAPRAPGLQETQYF
TRBJ2-7 | - | many | TRBV27 | TGTGCCACCAGAAGAACATTCTCCTACGAGCAGTACTTC | CATRRTFSYEQYF
TRBJ2-3 | - | - | TRBV7-2 | TGTGCCAGCAGCTTAGTTGTCGGAGTAGATACGCAGTATTTT | CASSLVVGVDTQYF
TRBJ1-6 | - | - | TRBV6-2/TRBV6-3 | TGTGCCAGCAGTTACGATATAGGACGGCCCAATTCACCCCTCCACTTT | CASSYDIGRPNSPLHF
TRBJ2-7 | TRBD2 | - | TRBV20-1 | TGCAGTGCTAGCGGTAGCGGGAGTCCTCTCTACGAGCAGTACTTC | CSASGSGSPLYEQYF
TRBJ2-7 | - | - | TRBV20-1 | TGCAGTGCTACTAGCGCCGCCTACGAGCAGTACTTC | CSATSAAYEQYF
TRBJ1-1 | - | few | TRBV3-1 | TGTGCCAGCAGCCAAGGGACAGATATTACTGGGGCTTTCTTT | CASSQGTDITGAFF
TRBJ2-2 | TRBD1 | many | TRBV5-1 | TGCGCCAGCAGCTTGGGAGACAGGGGGAACACCGGGGAGCTGTTTTTT | CASSLGDRGNTGELFF
TRBJ2-3 | TRBD1 | many | TRBV24-1 | TGTGCCACCAGTGATTACTGGGGGACAGGGGGGAACACAGATACGCAGTATTTT | CATSDYWGTGGNTDTQYF
TRBJ1-4 | TRBD1 | - | TRBV25-1 | TGTGCCAGCAGTGATGCGTCAACAGGGGGGGAAAAACTGTTTTTT | CASSDASTGGEKLFF
TRBJ2-1 | - | many | TRBV2 | TGTGCCAGCAGATCCGCGGTCCTCACGAGCTCCTACAATGAGCAGTTCTTC | CASRSAVLTSSYNEQFF